A single sample is the source of the 30 T cell receptor beta chains below, sequenced in a study of T-cell reconstitution after alpha-beta-depleted transplantation in children. The authors prepared the TCRbeta library with unique molecular identifiers. TCRdb passed the PCR reads through MiXCR, listing each CDR3 protein once. Of around 200,000 distinct CDR3 sequences listed, roughly 10% are singletons. The source material was PBMCs from the stem cell graft donor, sampled from the stem cell graft. The receptors stem from a human donor who donated a stem cell graft to a child with acute lymphoblastic leukemia.

This clonotype was recorded a few times. The rearrangement links TRBV6-5 to TRBJ2-1, with 9 nucleotides matching TRBD2. Germline trimming cut 2 bases from V and 8 bases from J; bases unmatched to any gene: 10. CDR1 is MNHEY, CDR2 SVGAGI, per germline. The CDR3 contains 16 residues. The CDR3 loop reads CASSYPKASGDDEQFF. Here the CDR3 DNA reads TGTGCCAGCAGTTACCCGAAGGCTAGCGGGGACGATGAGCAGTTCTTC.

CDR3 sequence: CATRSSGGHSGFQETQYF. The CDR3 DNA follows: TGTGCCACCAGGTCGAGTGGTGGGCACTCCGGATTCCAAGAGACCCAGTACTTC. The chain combines TRBV15 with TRBJ2-5, with no clear D. Trimming left V 6 bases short and J 1 base short, with 24 bases between. The germline CDR1 and CDR2 sequences are LNHNV and YYDKDF (reference sequence). This CDR3 spans 18 amino acids.

This clonotype was found a few times. The V call is TRBV9, the J call TRBJ2-1; TRBD2 might be the D (6 bases). The ends were cut back, 0 bases at V and 0 bases at J, with 10 bases in the middle. The germline CDR1 and CDR2 sequences are SGDLS and YYNGEE. This CDR3 has 16 amino acids. The CDR3 nucleotides are TGTGCCAGCAGCGTAGACGGGAGCCGCTCCTACAATGAGCAGTTCTTC. It translates to CASSVDGSRSYNEQFF.

This clonotype was recorded at least ten times. V is TRBV20-1 and J is TRBJ2-5, with 7 nucleotides matching TRBD1. V dropped 5 bases and J dropped 4; count of bases not matched to a gene: 13. The CDR3 sequence is 15 residues long. Germline loops: CDR1 DFQATT, CDR2 SNEGSKA (reference sequence). Here the CDR3 DNA reads TGCAGTGCTTCCAAGACAGGGTTCTCTGGAGAGACCCAGTACTTC. Translation gives CSASKTGFSGETQYF.

This clonotype was seen more than once but under ten times. The chain employs TRBV24-1 and TRBJ1-1, with TRBD1 matching 8 bases. The CDR3 has 15 amino acids. Unmatched junction bases numbered 4, after V lost 1 base and J lost 4 bases. From germline, CDR1 is KGHDR and CDR2 SFDVKD. The DNA for the CDR3 is TGTGCCACCAGTGATTTCGGACAGGGCAGCACTGAAGCTTTCTTT. Translated, it gives CATSDFGQGSTEAFF.

There are a few counts of this clonotype. The rearrangement links TRBV30 to TRBJ2-1; TRBD2 is a possible D gene (6 bases). Germline CDR1 GTSNPN, CDR2 SVGIG (reference sequence). The V and J ends lost 5 bases and 0 bases respectively, with 14 bases between them. This CDR3 is built from 15 residues. Here the CDR3 DNA reads TGTGCCTGGGGTCCGGACGGGAGCTCCTACAATGAGCAGTTCTTC. It codes for CAWGPDGSSYNEQFF.

The table lists this clonotype with many counts. The chain couples TRBV5-6 to TRBJ1-1; D call uncertain. With 0 bases removed from V and 1 base from J, the gap between germline ends came to 4 bases. CDR1 is SGHDT and CDR2 is YYEEEE in the germline V gene. The CDR3 consists of 13 residues. Here the CDR3 reads CASSLVWNTEAFF. The CDR3 coding sequence is TGTGCCAGCAGCTTGGTTTGGAACACTGAAGCTTTCTTT.

The V gene is TRBV12-3 or TRBV12-4, the J gene TRBJ2-7; D might be TRBD1 (5 bases). The CDR3 is 16 residues long. V lost 5 bases, J lost 2 bases, and 19 bases lay in between. The CDR3 reads CASSERGRGKPYEQYF. DNA of the CDR3: TGTGCCAGCAGTGAAAGGGGTAGGGGTAAACCCTACGAGCAGTACTTC.

The chain joins TRBV5-5 to TRBJ1-1, with TRBD1 matching over 7 bases. The ends lost 4 bases at V and 4 bases at J; junction bases unmatched: 10. Germline lookup yields CDR1 SGHKS and CDR2 YYEKEE (reference sequence). The CDR3 covers 15 residues. In DNA form, the CDR3 reads TGTGCCAGCAGCCCCCGGACAGGAAGGAGCACTGAAGCTTTCTTT. Translated, it gives CASSPRTGRSTEAFF.

This chain connects TRBV30 to TRBJ2-5, with a tentative D call TRBD2 (6 bases). The CDR3 sequence is 14 residues long. CDR1 GTSNPN and CDR2 SVGIG come from the germline V gene (reference sequence). V was pared by 5 bases and J by 2 bases, with 15 bases between. Here the CDR3 DNA reads TGTGCCTGGTATTCCACGGGGGTACAAGAGACCCAGTACTTC. This translates into CAWYSTGVQETQYF.

This chain joins TRBV5-5 and TRBJ1-2, with D possibly TRBD1 on 5 matching bases. Germline V gene lookup returns CDR1 SGHKS and CDR2 YYEKEE (reference sequence). The CDR3 sequence is 15 residues long. V was clipped by 4 bases and J by 5 bases, with 18 bases between them. CDR3 loop: CASSRRVGADYGYTF. In nucleotides, the CDR3 is TGTGCCAGCAGCCGCCGAGTAGGGGCTGATTATGGCTACACCTTC.

This clonotype occurred a few times. The chain joins TRBV27 to TRBJ1-2, with 9 bases identical to TRBD1. Germline CDR1 reads MNHEY; CDR2 reads SMNVEV (reference sequence). This CDR3 spans 13 amino acids. J gave up 7 bases and V 11 bases, and 11 bases lay outside the gene matches. CDR3 in amino acids: CASQGQGSGGYTF. CDR3 bases: TGTGCCTCCCAAGGACAGGGGAGTGGTGGCTACACCTTC.

The chain carries TRBV12-3 or TRBV12-4 and TRBJ2-1, with 9 bases aligning to TRBD2. Losses at the gene ends were 6 bases for V and 7 bases for J; bases not matched to a gene: 13. The CDR3 runs 16 residues. The CDR3 reads CASSPPQRGVDNEQFF. The CDR3 DNA follows: TGTGCCAGCAGCCCCCCGCAGCGGGGGGTCGATAATGAGCAGTTCTTC.

There are a few counts of this clonotype. The chain is built from TRBV7-6 and TRBJ1-5; D possibly corresponds to TRBD1 (5 bases). Trimming removed 1 base at V and 6 bases at J, with 19 bases between. Germline CDR1 and CDR2: SGHVS and FNYEAQ. The CDR3 runs to 17 residues. In nucleotides, the CDR3 is TGTGCCAGCAGCTTAGAAGGGGTGGGAGCCGGGGTTCAGCCCCAGCATTTT. Its translation: CASSLEGVGAGVQPQHF.

This clonotype came up a few times. J is TRBJ2-6 and V is TRBV20-1; a weak D match, TRBD1 (5 bases). The CDR3 sequence is 16 residues long. Trimming took 4 bases from V and 0 from J, leaving 13 bases between them. From germline, CDR1 is DFQATT and CDR2 SNEGSKA (reference sequence). CDR3 bases: TGCAGTGCTAAAGACAGCCGACTCTCTGGGGCCAACGTCCTGACTTTC. This encodes CSAKDSRLSGANVLTF.

Concerning this clonotype: At one end, the junction sequence differs from germline, possibly due to a read error. V is TRBV7-9 and J is TRBJ2-2; the D call may be TRBD1 or TRBD2 (7 bases each). The CDR3 is made up of 16 amino acids. Germline values: CDR1 SEHNR, CDR2 FQNEAQ (reference sequence). CDR3 DNA: TGTGCCAGCAGCTTAAGCGGGACAGCGAACACCGGGGAGCTGGTTTTT. Residues: CASSLSGTANTGELVF.

This chain connects TRBV3-1 to TRBJ1-5; a weak D match, TRBD1 (5 bases). V was cut by 1 base and J by 7 bases, with 8 bases left in between. CDR3 length: 13 residues. Germline V gives CDR1 LGHDT, CDR2 YNNKEL (reference sequence). CDR3 coding DNA: TGTGCCAGCAGCCAAGGGGGGGGGCAGCCCCAGCATTTT. Translation: CASSQGGGQPQHF. Together with reference TRBV3-1 and TRBJ1-5, the CDR3 gives the full variable domain: DTAVSQTPKYLVTQMGNDKSIKCEQNLGHDTMYWYKQDSKKFLKIMFSYNNKELIINETVPNRFSPKSPDKAHLNLHINSLELGDSAVYFCASSQGGGQPQHFGDGTRLSIL.

About this clonotype: A much larger clone sits a single nucleotide away, making a read error possible. V usage is TRBV27 and J usage is TRBJ2-3, with TRBD2 matching over 10 bases. Germline V CDR1 and CDR2: MNHEY, SMNVEV (reference sequence). V shed 1 base, J shed 6 bases, and the junction held 10 bases outside the gene matches. The CDR3 consists of 17 residues. The chain's CDR3 is CASSLLFSGGALDTQYF. The CDR3 nucleotides read TGTGCCAGCAGTTTATTGTTCAGCGGGGGGGCCCTTGATACGCAGTATTTT.

This clonotype was observed a few times. The chain employs TRBV25-1 and TRBJ1-2, with D unclear. The CDR3 sequence is 14 residues long. The V end was cut by 6 bases, the J end by 4 bases, with 15 bases between. Germline CDR1 reads MGHDK; CDR2 reads SYGVNS. The CDR3 nucleotides are TGTGCCAGCAGGAAGACTTCTAAGCTCTATGGCTACACCTTC. Its translation: CASRKTSKLYGYTF.

This clonotype was found a few times. The chain links TRBV24-1 to TRBJ2-3; D perhaps matches TRBD2 (5 bases). The CDR3 consists of 14 residues. Germline-derived CDR1 and CDR2 are KGHDR and SFDVKD. Between the trimmed V and J ends, which lost 2 bases and 4 bases, there was a span of 9 bases. CDR3 amino acids: CATSDYRGADTQYF. The CDR3 DNA is TGTGCCACCAGTGATTATCGGGGTGCAGATACGCAGTATTTT.

This clonotype has only a few counts. The chain combines TRBV20-1 with TRBJ1-4, with D hard to call. CDR3 size: 15 residues. Trimming stripped 3 bases from V and 4 bases from J, with 15 bases between. Germline lookup yields CDR1 DFQATT and CDR2 SNEGSKA (reference sequence). CDR3: CSASRRRIGNEKLFF. CDR3 nucleotide sequence: TGCAGTGCTAGCCGACGGCGAATTGGTAATGAAAAACTGTTTTTT.

The chain couples TRBV9 to TRBJ2-2; D gene uncertain. V gave up 3 bases and J gave up 0 bases, with 12 bases separating them. The CDR3 contains 16 residues. Germline V gene lookup returns CDR1 SGDLS and CDR2 YYNGEE. The CDR3 DNA is TGTGCCAGCAGCGCCATAGGGAATCCGAACACCGGGGAGCTGTTTTTT. The encoded protein is CASSAIGNPNTGELFF.

V and J are TRBV5-1 and TRBJ2-5; D may match TRBD1 or TRBD2 (6 bases each). From germline, CDR1 is SGHRS and CDR2 YFSETQ. Trimming stripped 4 bases from V and 5 bases from J, with 21 bases between. CDR3 length: 16 amino acids. CDR3 residues: CASSGTQAGRGETQYF. In nucleotides, the CDR3 is TGCGCCAGCAGCGGGACACAAGCGGGCCGGGGGGAGACCCAGTACTTC.

This CDR3 is CASSPIRGTHQETQYF. Written as DNA, the CDR3 is TGTGCCAGCAGTCCTATCCGAGGGACGCACCAAGAGACCCAGTACTTC. The J gene is TRBJ2-5, the V gene TRBV6-2 or TRBV6-3; perhaps D is TRBD1 or TRBD2 (5 bases each). This CDR3 region has 16 residues. Germline V CDR1 and CDR2: MNHEY, SVGEGT. V shed 5 bases and J shed 0 bases, with 16 bases lying between them.

The chain links TRBV28 to TRBJ1-5, with 8 nucleotides matching TRBD1. Trimming took 3 bases from V and 7 from J; bases not matched to a gene: 11. CDR3 length equals 16 residues. Germline CDR1 MDHEN, CDR2 SYDVKM. The CDR3 region has the DNA TGTGCCAGCAGTTTCCCGGCAGGGGGCGCGGGACAGCCCCAGCATTTT. Its translation: CASSFPAGGAGQPQHF.

This sequence joins TRBV5-5 and TRBJ1-1; the D is unclear. This CDR3 is 14 amino acids long. The germline CDR1 and CDR2 sequences are SGHKS and YYEKEE (reference sequence). Trimming cost V 2 bases and J 5 bases, with 13 bases left between them. CDR3 nucleotides: TGTGCCAGCAGCTTTAACAGCCGAGGGACTGAAGCTTTCTTT. As protein: CASSFNSRGTEAFF.

This clonotype appeared many times. The chain joins TRBV11-2 to TRBJ1-1; D gene ambiguous. CDR1 and CDR2 from the germline V gene are SGHAT and FQNNGV. Trimming shortened V by 0 bases and J by 6 bases, and 17 bases separated the two germline ends. The CDR3 runs 16 residues. This chain's CDR3 is CASSLDRASFRSEAFF. The CDR3 DNA reads TGTGCCAGCAGCTTAGATCGGGCTTCCTTCCGATCTGAAGCTTTCTTT.

This chain connects TRBV12-3 or TRBV12-4 to TRBJ2-3; D might be TRBD2 (6 bases). With 5 bases removed from V and 12 bases from J, the gap between germline ends came to 15 bases. This CDR3 spans 12 amino acids. The CDR3 sequence is CASSPMAGTQYF. The CDR3 DNA follows: TGTGCCAGCAGTCCCATGGCGGGGACCCAGTATTTT.

This clonotype came up many times. This chain links TRBV7-2 with TRBJ1-1, with D tentatively TRBD1 (5 bases). Between the trimmed V and J ends, which lost 5 bases and 3 bases, there was a span of 13 bases. Germline CDR1 is SGHTA and CDR2 is FQGNSA. The CDR3 has 14 residues. The CDR3 is CASSPQVGDTEAFF. CDR3 DNA: TGTGCCAGCAGCCCCCAAGTGGGGGACACTGAAGCTTTCTTT. The variable domain in full, with the rest retrieved from reference TRBV7-2 and TRBJ1-1, is GAGVSQSPSNKVTEKGKDVELRCDPISGHTALYWYRQSLGQGLEFLIYFQGNSAPDKSGLPSDRFSAERTGGSVSTLTIQRTQQEDSAVYLCASSPQVGDTEAFFGQGTRLTVV.

The chain combines TRBV11-2 with TRBJ2-3; 7 bases are a match to TRBD2. V was pared by 5 bases and J by 5 bases, with 10 bases of the junction left unmatched. The CDR3 consists of 15 residues. CDR1 and CDR2 from the germline V gene are SGHAT and FQNNGV. The CDR3 coding sequence is TGTGCCAGCAGCCGCGGGACTCGGGGGGAAGATACGCAGTATTTT. It translates to CASSRGTRGEDTQYF.